Below, 30 T cell receptor beta chains from the same sample are listed, as sequenced in a study of read filtering for tumor transcriptome and immune sequencing (TCRdb year 2020). TCRdb records Illumina HiSeq 4000 as the sequencer. The Immunoverse kit was used to build TCR libraries from about 430 ng RNA, with molecular barcoded adaptors covering alpha/delta and beta/gamma chains. TCRdb's own reprocessing of the public reads used fastp at Q25 and MiXCR and kept productive beta chains. Rows with one shared CDR3 protein collapse into an entry with the most common genes and DNA. The sample table holds roughly 56,000 distinct CDR3 sequences, of which nearly 20% were seen once. The ten largest clones capture more than 13% of the sample. The sequenced sample consisted of a population of CD138-negative cells sorted from bone marrow. The cell subset or site label, read with the paper, signifies: bone marrow mononuclear cells depleted of CD138+ plasma/myeloma cells by negative magnetic selection. The receptors were sampled from a donor at least 40 years old with multiple myeloma.

The genes are TRBV11-2 and TRBJ2-1, with unresolved D. Germline assignment: CDR1 SGHAT and CDR2 FQNNGV. V was trimmed by 1 base and J by 6 bases, leaving 13 bases between them. The CDR3 is 15 amino acids. The CDR3 is CASSLVIRRVNEQFF. The CDR3 coding sequence is TGTGCCAGCAGCTTAGTCATTAGACGGGTCAATGAGCAGTTCTTC. Filled out from reference TRBV11-2 and TRBJ2-1, the complete variable domain reads EAGVAQSPRYKIIEKRQSVAFWCNPISGHATLYWYQQILGQGPKLLIQFQNNGVVDDSQLPKDRFSAERLKGVDSTLKIQPAKLEDSAVYLCASSLVIRRVNEQFFGPGTRLTVL.

In this sample, this clonotype turned up many times. This chain links TRBV24-1 with TRBJ2-1, with TRBD2 matching 9 bases. CDR1 and CDR2 (germline): KGHDR, SFDVKD. This CDR3 contains 16 residues. V dropped 4 bases and J dropped 6; count of bases not matched to a gene: 9. The CDR3 loop reads CATSDMLAGSINEQFF. DNA of the CDR3: TGTGCCACCAGTGACATGCTAGCGGGATCTATCAATGAGCAGTTCTTC.

This clonotype was detected a few times. This sequence may be a read error, since a much larger clone differs from it by one base. In nucleotides, the CDR3 is TGTGCCAGCAGTTTGTGTTACAGGGCCTCCGGGGAGCTGTTTTTT. Protein product: CASSLCYRASGELFF. The chain carries TRBV12-3 or TRBV12-4 and TRBJ2-2, with a weak D call TRBD1 (6 bases). The V and J ends lost 3 bases and 6 bases respectively, with 14 bases between them. The CDR3 is 15 amino acids.

At least ten counts were recorded for this clonotype. The chain carries TRBV11-2 and TRBJ2-1; 7 nucleotides line up with TRBD1. The CDR3 length is 15 residues. Germline loops: CDR1 SGHAT, CDR2 FQNNGV. The V and J ends lost 5 bases and 9 bases, in that order; junction bases with no gene match: 13. The CDR3 DNA follows: TGTGCCAGCAGCCTAACTACGACGACAGGGAGTGAGCAGTTCTTC. Translated, it gives CASSLTTTTGSEQFF.

This clonotype was counted ten times or more. V usage is TRBV28 and J usage is TRBJ1-5; TRBD1 agrees at 9 bases. Germline CDR1 is MDHEN and CDR2 is SYDVKM. CDR3 length: 16 amino acids. J gave up 0 bases and V 7 bases, and 7 bases lay outside the gene matches. CDR3 in DNA: TGTGCCAGCAACCCGGACAGGGGTGCTAGCAATCAGCCCCAGCATTTT. Its translation is CASNPDRGASNQPQHF. The full variable domain, rest sourced from reference TRBV28 and TRBJ1-5, is DVKVTQSSRYLVKRTGEKVFLECVQDMDHENMFWYRQDPGLGLRLIYFSYDVKMKEKGDIPEGYSVSREKKERFSLILESASTNQTSMYLCASNPDRGASNQPQHFGDGTRLSIL.

This clonotype was seen at least ten times. The chain employs TRBV28 and TRBJ2-7, with TRBD1 matching over 8 bases. Germline V lookup: CDR1 MDHEN, CDR2 SYDVKM. The junction had 11 bases not matched to a gene; V was cut back by 6 bases and J by 4 bases. This CDR3 region has 15 residues. CDR3 in amino acids: CASSPPGTGIYEQYF. CDR3 sequence (DNA): TGTGCCAGCAGCCCCCCCGGGACAGGTATTTACGAGCAGTACTTC.

About this clonotype itself: A far bigger clonotype differs at one base, so this is likely a read error. The chain has TRBV11-2 and TRBJ2-1, with D perhaps matching TRBD1 (6 bases). This CDR3 is built from 15 residues. Germline CDR1 SGHAT, CDR2 FQNNGV. Trimming cost V 8 bases and J 0 bases, with 14 bases left between them. As DNA, the CDR3 is TGTGCCAGCGGTGATAGGGGGAGCTCCTACAATGAGCAGTTCTTC. It codes for CASGDRGSSYNEQFF.

Ten or more counts support this clonotype. CDR3 amino acids: CSVGGTGGTGELFF. The CDR3 bases are TGCAGCGTCGGTGGGACAGGCGGTACCGGGGAGCTGTTTTTT. This chain connects TRBV29-1 to TRBJ2-2, with 8 bases matching TRBD1. V lost 6 bases and J lost 5; bases outside the gene matches: 8. The germline V gene encodes CDR1 SQVTM and CDR2 ANQGSEA. The CDR3 is 14 amino acids.

To note about this clonotype: This may be a read error, as it is one base from a much larger clone. CDR3 amino acids: CASSLGLANTEELFF. CDR3 DNA sequence: TGTGCCAGCAGCTTAGGACTAGCGAACACCGAGGAGCTGTTTTTT. The chain couples TRBV11-2 to TRBJ2-2; 8 bases fit TRBD2. The CDR3 length is 15 residues. Germline-derived CDR1 and CDR2 are SGHAT and FQNNGV.

This clonotype was found many times. This chain links TRBV7-8 with TRBJ1-5, with no clear D. The CDR3 is 14 residues long. The ends were cut back, 3 bases at V and 0 bases at J, with 6 bases in the middle. The germline CDR1 and CDR2 sequences are SGHVS and FQNEAQ. CDR3: CASSFGDSNQPQHF. The DNA for the CDR3 is TGTGCCAGCAGCTTCGGAGATAGCAATCAGCCCCAGCATTTT.

This clonotype appeared many times. The chain joins TRBV6-6 to TRBJ1-1; D uncertain. Trimming removed 5 bases from V and 2 bases from J, with 9 bases in between. The CDR3 consists of 13 residues. Germline V gene lookup returns CDR1 MNHNY and CDR2 SVGAGI (reference sequence). This CDR3 reads CASSQDPNTEAFF. The CDR3 DNA reads TGTGCCAGCAGTCAAGATCCTAACACTGAAGCTTTCTTT.

J is TRBJ2-1 and V is TRBV14, with 9 bases lining up with TRBD2. There are 20 residues in the CDR3. Looked up from germline, CDR1 is SGHDN and CDR2 is FVKESK. V gave up 7 bases and J gave up 8 bases; unmatched junction bases: 27. DNA for the CDR3: TGTGCCAGCAACCCGCTCCCCGGGACAGAGAAAAGCGGGGGGATAGATGAGCAGTTCTTC. Amino acid sequence: CASNPLPGTEKSGGIDEQFF.

This clonotype was counted many times. J is TRBJ1-5 and V is TRBV28; D perhaps matches TRBD1 (5 bases). V lost 5 bases, J lost 6 bases, and 17 bases lay in between. Germline values: CDR1 MDHEN, CDR2 SYDVKM. The CDR3 extends over 15 amino acids. DNA for the CDR3: TGTGCCAGCAGTCCCCAGGAGGCAGGGTTTCAGCCCCAGCATTTT. Encoded protein: CASSPQEAGFQPQHF.

This clonotype was detected many times. This chain joins TRBV4-1 and TRBJ2-1, with 12 nucleotides matching TRBD2. Germline CDR1 MGHRA, CDR2 YSYEKL. The CDR3 has 19 amino acids. The trim removed 4 bases at V and 0 bases at J, leaving 10 bases unmatched. CDR3 bases: TGCGCCAGCAGCCCTCAGACTAGCGGGGGTTTCAGCTCCTACAATGAGCAGTTCTTC. It codes for CASSPQTSGGFSSYNEQFF.

Many counts were recorded for this clonotype. The chain uses TRBV7-2 and TRBJ2-2; TRBD1 matches at 8 bases. From germline, CDR1 is SGHTA and CDR2 FQGNSA. The CDR3 totals 16 residues. V trimming: 5 bases; J trimming: 0 bases; junction bases outside the gene matches: 5. CDR3 sequence: CASSLQGATNTGELFF. CDR3 sequence (DNA): TGTGCCAGCAGCCTCCAGGGGGCAACGAACACCGGGGAGCTGTTTTTT.

This clonotype was seen repeatedly, ten times or more. The chain recombines TRBV11-2 with TRBJ2-1; TRBD2 matches 11 bases. V was pared by 0 bases and J by 6 bases, with 7 bases of the junction left unmatched. Germline loops: CDR1 SGHAT, CDR2 FQNNGV. The CDR3 sequence is 17 residues long. CDR3 in DNA: TGTGCCAGCAGCTTAGAAGGTGGTCTAGCGGGGGGCAATGAGCAGTTCTTC. Its protein product is CASSLEGGLAGGNEQFF.

Many counts were recorded for this clonotype. The rearrangement joins TRBV20-1 to TRBJ2-4; possibly TRBD1 for D (5 bases). CDR1 is DFQATT and CDR2 is SNEGSKA in the germline V gene (reference sequence). This CDR3 spans 13 amino acids. Deletions cut 4 bases from V and 6 bases from J, with 13 bases between. The CDR3 spells CSAKMGQINIQYF. The CDR3 region has the DNA TGCAGTGCTAAGATGGGGCAGATAAACATTCAGTACTTC.

This clonotype came up once. A read error may be the cause here, since a much bigger clone is one base away. V usage is TRBV5-1 and J usage is TRBJ1-2; D unresolved. This CDR3 comprises 17 residues. Looked up from germline, CDR1 is SGHRS and CDR2 is YFSETQ. The CDR3 sequence is CASSLDYSLSSTYGYAF. Here the CDR3 DNA reads TGCGCCAGCAGCCTGGATTACAGCCTCAGTTCGACCTATGGCTACGCCTTC.

Many counts were recorded for this clonotype. This chain links TRBV3-1 with TRBJ2-1; D remains ambiguous. Germline lookup yields CDR1 LGHDT and CDR2 YNNKEL (reference sequence). The CDR3 contains 15 residues. V lost 6 bases to trimming and J lost 0 bases, with 12 bases between them. The CDR3 here is CASSPVSSSYNEQFF. The CDR3, as DNA: TGTGCCAGCAGTCCGGTAAGCAGCTCCTACAATGAGCAGTTCTTC.

The rearrangement uses TRBV29-1 and TRBJ1-5; possibly TRBD1 for D (5 bases). The length of the CDR3 is 10 residues. Trimming removed 7 bases at V and 5 bases at J, with 6 bases between. The germline CDR1 and CDR2 sequences are SQVTM and ANQGSEA. CDR3 sequence reads: CSGGYQPQHF. For the CDR3, the DNA is TGCAGCGGGGGGTATCAGCCCCAGCATTTT.

This clonotype was observed many times. The J gene is TRBJ2-7, the V gene TRBV4-2; the D gene is possibly TRBD1 (6 bases). This CDR3 has 11 residues. V lost 3 bases and J 8 bases, leaving 8 bases between the germline ends. Germline loops: CDR1 LGHNA, CDR2 YNFKEQ. This chain's CDR3 is CASSQQGQQYF. As DNA, the CDR3 is TGTGCCAGCAGCCAGCAGGGGCAGCAGTACTTC.

The CDR3 sequence is CASSLGLSRANTGELFF. The CDR3 DNA is TGTGCCAGCAGCTTGGGACTTAGTCGGGCTAACACCGGGGAGCTGTTTTTT. The chain is built from TRBV5-4 and TRBJ2-2; D gene unclear. Trimming took 0 bases from V and 2 from J, leaving 14 bases between them. The CDR3 runs 17 residues. Germline values: CDR1 SGHNT, CDR2 YYREEE (reference sequence).

This clonotype appeared a few times. The rearrangement uses TRBV19 and TRBJ1-3; no firm D call. This CDR3 is 13 amino acids long. Germline V lookup: CDR1 LNHDA, CDR2 SQIVND (reference sequence). V lost 3 bases, J lost 4 bases, and 7 bases lay in between. The CDR3, as DNA: TGTGCCAGTAGTATCGGTCCAGGAAACACCATATATTTT. Translated: CASSIGPGNTIYF.

About this clonotype: A clone one base away is much larger, so this may be a read error. The chain employs TRBV2 and TRBJ2-5; D might be TRBD1 (6 bases). V dropped 7 bases and J dropped 5 bases, with 20 bases sitting between them. Germline V CDR1 and CDR2: SNHLY, FYNNEI. The CDR3 totals 15 residues. The CDR3 bases are TGTGCCAGCAAGGAACAGGGCACAGAGAGGGAGACCCAGTACTTC. Translated: CASKEQGTERETQYF.

This clonotype was observed many times. The V and J genes are TRBV15 and TRBJ1-5; the D gene is possibly TRBD1 (6 bases). Germline V gene data show CDR1 as LNHNV and CDR2 as YYDKDF (reference sequence). CDR3 length equals 13 residues. Trimming shortened V by 5 bases and J by 3 bases, and 8 bases separated the two germline ends. The CDR3 region has the DNA TGTGCCACCAGCTGGGACACCAATCAGCCCCAGCATTTT. Residues: CATSWDTNQPQHF.

A remark on this clonotype: A much larger clone differs by one base, so this may be a read error. CDR3 DNA: TGTGCCAGCGATCGTCGGGGCGGGACAGAGCAGTACTTC. Translation gives CASDRRGGTEQYF. The genes are TRBV14 and TRBJ2-7, with D perhaps assigned TRBD1 or TRBD2 (6 bases each). Germline CDR1 reads SGHDN; CDR2 reads FVKESK. The germline V and J ends were trimmed by 8 bases and 7 bases, with 18 bases remaining between them. CDR3 length equals 13 residues.

This clonotype was seen repeatedly, ten times or more. The V and J genes are TRBV19 and TRBJ2-2; no definite D call. V lost 9 bases, J lost 7 bases, and 12 bases lay in between. This CDR3 has 12 residues. CDR1 and CDR2 (germline): LNHDA, SQIVND (reference sequence). CDR3 sequence: CASRPLVGELFF. The CDR3 DNA sequence: TGTGCCAGCAGACCCCTGGTCGGGGAGCTGTTTTTT.

This clonotype appeared many times. The chain combines TRBV29-1 with TRBJ2-4; D remains ambiguous. The germline V gene has CDR1 SQVTM and CDR2 ANQGSEA. V dropped 4 bases and J dropped 1 base, with 8 bases sitting between them. The CDR3 totals 13 residues. CDR3 DNA sequence: TGCAGCGTTGTAGGGCAGGCCAAAAACATTCAGTACTTC. Its translation: CSVVGQAKNIQYF.

Many counts were recorded for this clonotype. V and J are TRBV29-1 and TRBJ2-6; unclear D gene. Per the germline V gene, CDR1 is SQVTM and CDR2 is ANQGSEA. Trimming removed 7 bases from V and 3 bases from J, with 7 bases in between. The CDR3 has 12 residues. The CDR3 DNA follows: TGCAGCGCCACCAATGGGGCCAACGTCCTGACTTTC. Translating it yields CSATNGANVLTF.

In its sample, this clonotype was seen many times. The gene calls are TRBV10-3 and TRBJ2-1, with 7 nucleotides matching TRBD1. J gave up 4 bases and V 2 bases, and 2 bases lay outside the gene matches. The germline CDR1 and CDR2 sequences are ENHRY and SYGVKD. CDR3 length: 14 residues. CDR3 protein: CAISEGTEYNEQFF. The CDR3 bases are TGTGCCATCAGTGAGGGGACAGAGTACAATGAGCAGTTCTTC.